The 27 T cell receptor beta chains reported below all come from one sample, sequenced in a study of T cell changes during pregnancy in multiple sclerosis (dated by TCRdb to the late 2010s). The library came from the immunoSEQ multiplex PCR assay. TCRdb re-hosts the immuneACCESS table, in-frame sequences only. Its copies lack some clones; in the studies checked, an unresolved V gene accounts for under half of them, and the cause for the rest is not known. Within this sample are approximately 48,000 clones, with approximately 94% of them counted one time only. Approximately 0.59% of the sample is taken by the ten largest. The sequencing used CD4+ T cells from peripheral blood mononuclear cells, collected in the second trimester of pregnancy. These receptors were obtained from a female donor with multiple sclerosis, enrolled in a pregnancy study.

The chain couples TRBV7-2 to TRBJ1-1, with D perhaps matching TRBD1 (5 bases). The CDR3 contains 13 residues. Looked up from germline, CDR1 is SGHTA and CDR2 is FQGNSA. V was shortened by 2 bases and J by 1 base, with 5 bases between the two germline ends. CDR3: CASSLTGNTEAFF. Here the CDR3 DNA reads TGTGCCAGCAGCTTAACAGGGAACACTGAAGCTTTCTTT. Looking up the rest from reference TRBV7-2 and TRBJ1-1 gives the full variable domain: GAGVSQSPSNKVTEKGKDVELRCDPISGHTALYWYRQSLGQGLEFLIYFQGNSAPDKSGLPSDRFSAERTGGSVSTLTIQRTQQEDSAVYLCASSLTGNTEAFFGQGTRLTVV.

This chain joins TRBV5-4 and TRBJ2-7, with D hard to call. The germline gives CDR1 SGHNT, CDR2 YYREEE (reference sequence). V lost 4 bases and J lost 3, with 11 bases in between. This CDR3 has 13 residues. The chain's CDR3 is CASSRQVNYEQYF. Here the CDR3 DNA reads TGTGCCAGCAGCCGGCAGGTGAACTACGAGCAGTACTTC. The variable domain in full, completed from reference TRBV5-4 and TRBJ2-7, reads ETGVTQSPTHLIKTRGQQVTLRCSSQSGHNTVSWYQQALGQGPQFIFQYYREEENGRGNFPPRFSGLQFPNYSSELNVNALELDDSALYLCASSRQVNYEQYFGPGTRLTVT.

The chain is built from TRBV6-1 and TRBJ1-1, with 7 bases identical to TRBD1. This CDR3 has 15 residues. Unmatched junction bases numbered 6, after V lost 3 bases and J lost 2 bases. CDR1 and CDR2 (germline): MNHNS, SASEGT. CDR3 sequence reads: CASSEHQGVNTEAFF. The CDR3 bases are TGTGCCAGCAGTGAGCATCAGGGGGTCAACACTGAAGCTTTCTTT.

CDR3 nucleotides: TGTGCCAGCAGCTCCCCACCGGGGGGGTACGAGCAGTACTTC. This gives the protein CASSSPPGGYEQYF. The chain links TRBV7-2 to TRBJ2-7, with 8 bases aligning to TRBD2. The CDR3 is made up of 14 amino acids. Germline V gene data show CDR1 as SGHTA and CDR2 as FQGNSA. With V trimmed by 4 bases and J by 4 bases, 6 bases remained unmatched.

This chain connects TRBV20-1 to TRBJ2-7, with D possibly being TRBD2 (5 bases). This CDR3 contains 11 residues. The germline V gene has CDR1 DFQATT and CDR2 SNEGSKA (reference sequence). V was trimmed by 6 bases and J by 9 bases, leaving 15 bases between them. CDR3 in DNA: TGCAGTGCCACTACTAGTTCAGCGCAGTACTTC. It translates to CSATTSSAQYF.

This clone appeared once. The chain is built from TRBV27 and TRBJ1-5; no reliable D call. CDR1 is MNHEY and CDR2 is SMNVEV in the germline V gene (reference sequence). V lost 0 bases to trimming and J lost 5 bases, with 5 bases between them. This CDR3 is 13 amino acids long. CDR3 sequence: CASSLSRYQPQHF. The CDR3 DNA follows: TGTGCCAGCAGTTTATCCCGGTATCAGCCCCAGCATTTT.

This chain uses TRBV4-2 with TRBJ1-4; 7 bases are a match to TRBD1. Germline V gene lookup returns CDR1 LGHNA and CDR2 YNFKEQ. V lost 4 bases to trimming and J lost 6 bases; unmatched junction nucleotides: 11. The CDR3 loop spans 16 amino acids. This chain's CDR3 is CASSLTTGYEDEKLFF. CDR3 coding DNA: TGTGCCAGCAGCCTTACGACAGGGTATGAGGATGAAAAACTGTTTTTT.

CDR3 nucleotides: TGTGCCAGCGGATCAAGCTTTGGGCAGTCGTATGGCTACACCTTC. Residues: CASGSSFGQSYGYTF. The chain combines TRBV6-1 with TRBJ1-2; D is unresolved. V lost 8 bases, J lost 5 bases, and 21 bases lay in between. The germline V gene has CDR1 MNHNS and CDR2 SASEGT. The CDR3 runs 15 residues.

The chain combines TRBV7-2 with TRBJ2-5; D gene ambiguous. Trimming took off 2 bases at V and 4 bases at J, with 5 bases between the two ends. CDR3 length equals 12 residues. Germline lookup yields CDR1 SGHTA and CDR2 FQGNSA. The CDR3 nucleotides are TGTGCCAGCAGCTTAAGCGTAGAGACCCAGTACTTC. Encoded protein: CASSLSVETQYF.

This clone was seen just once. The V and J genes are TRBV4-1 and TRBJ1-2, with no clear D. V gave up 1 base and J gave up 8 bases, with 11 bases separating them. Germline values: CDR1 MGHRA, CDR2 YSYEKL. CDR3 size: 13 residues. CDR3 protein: CASSQGSQLGYTF. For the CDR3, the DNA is TGCGCCAGCAGCCAAGGGAGCCAGCTCGGCTACACCTTC.

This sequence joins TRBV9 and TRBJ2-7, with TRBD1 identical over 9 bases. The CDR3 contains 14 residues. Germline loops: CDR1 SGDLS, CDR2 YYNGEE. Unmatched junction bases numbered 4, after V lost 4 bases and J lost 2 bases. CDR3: CASSFRQGAYEQYF. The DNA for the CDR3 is TGTGCCAGCAGCTTCCGACAGGGGGCCTACGAGCAGTACTTC.

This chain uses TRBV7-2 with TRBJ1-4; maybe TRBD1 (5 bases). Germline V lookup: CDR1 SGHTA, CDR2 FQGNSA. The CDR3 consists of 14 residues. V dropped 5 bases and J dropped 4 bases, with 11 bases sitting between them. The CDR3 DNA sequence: TGTGCCAGCAGCCCCGACAGTATTAATGAAAAACTGTTTTTT. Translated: CASSPDSINEKLFF.

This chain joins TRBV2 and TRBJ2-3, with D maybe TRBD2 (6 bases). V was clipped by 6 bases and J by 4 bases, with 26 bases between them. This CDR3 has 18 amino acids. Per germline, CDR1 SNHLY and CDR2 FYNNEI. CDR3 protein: CASRWTGGGKWGADTQYF. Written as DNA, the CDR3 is TGTGCCAGCAGGTGGACCGGAGGAGGGAAATGGGGTGCAGATACGCAGTATTTT.

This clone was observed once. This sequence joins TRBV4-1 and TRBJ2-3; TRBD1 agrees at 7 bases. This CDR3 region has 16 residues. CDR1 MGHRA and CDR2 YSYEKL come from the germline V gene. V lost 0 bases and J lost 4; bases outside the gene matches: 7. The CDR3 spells CASSQETGRAADTQYF. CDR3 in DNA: TGCGCCAGCAGCCAAGAGACAGGGCGAGCGGCAGATACGCAGTATTTT.

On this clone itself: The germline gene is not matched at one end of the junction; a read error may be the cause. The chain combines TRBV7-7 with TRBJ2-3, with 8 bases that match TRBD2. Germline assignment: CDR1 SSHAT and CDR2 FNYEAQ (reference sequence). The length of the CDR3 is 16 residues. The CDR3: CASSPLPGGRTDTQYF. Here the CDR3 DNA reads TGTGCTAGCAGCCCCCTGCCGGGGGGGAGGACAGATACGCAGTATTTT. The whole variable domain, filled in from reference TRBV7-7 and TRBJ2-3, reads GAGVSQSPRYKVTKRGQDVTLRCDPISSHATLYWYQQALGQGPEFLTYFNYEAQPDKSGLPSDRFSAERPEGSISTLTIQRTEQRDSAMYRCASSPLPGGRTDTQYFGPGTRLTVL.

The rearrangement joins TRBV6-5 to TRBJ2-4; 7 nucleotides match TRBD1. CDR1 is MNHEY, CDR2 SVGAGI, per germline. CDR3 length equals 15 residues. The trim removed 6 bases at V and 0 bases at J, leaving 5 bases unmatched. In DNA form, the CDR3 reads TGTGCCAGCAGCGGGACAGTTGTAGCCAAAAACATTCAGTACTTC. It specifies CASSGTVVAKNIQYF.

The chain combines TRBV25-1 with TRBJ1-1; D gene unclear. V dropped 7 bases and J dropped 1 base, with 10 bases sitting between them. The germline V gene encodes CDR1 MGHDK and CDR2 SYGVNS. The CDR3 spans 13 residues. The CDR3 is CASTGVRNTEAFF. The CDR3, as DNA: TGTGCCAGCACGGGAGTGAGGAACACTGAAGCTTTCTTT. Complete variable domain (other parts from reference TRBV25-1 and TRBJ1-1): EADIYQTPRYLVIGTGKKITLECSQTMGHDKMYWYQQDPGMELHLIHYSYGVNSTEKGDLSSESTVSRIRTEHFPLTLESARPSHTSQYLCASTGVRNTEAFFGQGTRLTVV.

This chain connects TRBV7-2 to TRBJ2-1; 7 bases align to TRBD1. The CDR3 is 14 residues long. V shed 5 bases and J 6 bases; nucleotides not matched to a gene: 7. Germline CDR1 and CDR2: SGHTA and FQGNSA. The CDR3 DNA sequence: TGTGCCAGCAGCAGACAGGGTAGAGGCAATGAGCAGTTCTTC. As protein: CASSRQGRGNEQFF.

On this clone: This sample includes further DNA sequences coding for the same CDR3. The CDR3 sequence is CSVVGGGYTF. The CDR3 DNA sequence: TGCAGCGTTGTGGGGGGGGGCTACACCTTC. The genes are TRBV29-1 and TRBJ1-2; weak D call: TRBD1 (5 bases). V was pared by 4 bases and J by 8 bases, with 8 bases between. CDR1 is SQVTM, CDR2 ANQGSEA, per germline. This CDR3 is 10 amino acids long.

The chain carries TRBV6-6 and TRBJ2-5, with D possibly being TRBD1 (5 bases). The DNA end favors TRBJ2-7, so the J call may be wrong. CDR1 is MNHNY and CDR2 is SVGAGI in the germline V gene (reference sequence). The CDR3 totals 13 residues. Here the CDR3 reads CASRRVVSYEQYF. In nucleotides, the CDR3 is TGTGCCAGCCGCAGGGTGGTATCCTACGAGCAGTACTTC.

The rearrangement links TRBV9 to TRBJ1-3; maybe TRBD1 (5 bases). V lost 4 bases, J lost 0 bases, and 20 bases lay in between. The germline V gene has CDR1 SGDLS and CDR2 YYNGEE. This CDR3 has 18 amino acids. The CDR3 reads CASSPTRRQSLSGNTIYF. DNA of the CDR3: TGTGCCAGCAGCCCGACCCGACGACAGTCCCTCTCTGGAAACACCATATATTTT.

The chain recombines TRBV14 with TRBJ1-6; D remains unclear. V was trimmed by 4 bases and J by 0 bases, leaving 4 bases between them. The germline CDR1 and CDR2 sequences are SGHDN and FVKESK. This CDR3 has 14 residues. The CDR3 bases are TGTGCCAGCAGCCTGTACTCCTATAATTCACCCCTCCACTTT. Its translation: CASSLYSYNSPLHF.

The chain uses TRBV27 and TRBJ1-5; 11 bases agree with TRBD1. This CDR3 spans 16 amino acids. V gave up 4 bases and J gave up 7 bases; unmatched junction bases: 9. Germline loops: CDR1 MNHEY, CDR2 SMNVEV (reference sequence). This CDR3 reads CASSSYGQGARQPQHF. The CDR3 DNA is TGTGCCAGCAGTTCATACGGACAGGGGGCGAGACAGCCCCAGCATTTT.

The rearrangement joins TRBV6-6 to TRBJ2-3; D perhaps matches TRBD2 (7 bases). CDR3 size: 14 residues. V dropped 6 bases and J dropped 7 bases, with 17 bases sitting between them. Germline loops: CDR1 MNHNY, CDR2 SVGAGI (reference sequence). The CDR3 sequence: CASSSRGGFYTQYF. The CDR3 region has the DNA TGTGCCAGCAGCTCGCGCGGGGGCTTTTATACGCAGTATTTT.

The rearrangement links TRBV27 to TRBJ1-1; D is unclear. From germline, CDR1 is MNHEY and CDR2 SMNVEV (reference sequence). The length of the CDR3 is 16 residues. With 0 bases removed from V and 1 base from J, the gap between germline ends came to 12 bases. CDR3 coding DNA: TGTGCCAGCAGTTTATCCCCCGTCGTCGGGAACACTGAAGCTTTCTTT. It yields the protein CASSLSPVVGNTEAFF.

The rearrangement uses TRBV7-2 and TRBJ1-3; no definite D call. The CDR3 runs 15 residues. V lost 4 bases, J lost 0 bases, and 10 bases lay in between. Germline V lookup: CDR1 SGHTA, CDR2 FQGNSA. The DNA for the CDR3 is TGTGCCAGCAGCTCAACTTCCACCTCTGGAAACACCATATATTTT. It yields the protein CASSSTSTSGNTIYF.

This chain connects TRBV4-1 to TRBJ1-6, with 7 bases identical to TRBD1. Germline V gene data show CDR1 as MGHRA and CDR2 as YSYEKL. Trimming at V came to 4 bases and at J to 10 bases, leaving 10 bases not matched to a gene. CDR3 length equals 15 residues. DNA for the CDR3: TGCGCCAGCAGCCCCCCGGCACAGGGGAGGTCACCCCTCCACTTT. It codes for CASSPPAQGRSPLHF.